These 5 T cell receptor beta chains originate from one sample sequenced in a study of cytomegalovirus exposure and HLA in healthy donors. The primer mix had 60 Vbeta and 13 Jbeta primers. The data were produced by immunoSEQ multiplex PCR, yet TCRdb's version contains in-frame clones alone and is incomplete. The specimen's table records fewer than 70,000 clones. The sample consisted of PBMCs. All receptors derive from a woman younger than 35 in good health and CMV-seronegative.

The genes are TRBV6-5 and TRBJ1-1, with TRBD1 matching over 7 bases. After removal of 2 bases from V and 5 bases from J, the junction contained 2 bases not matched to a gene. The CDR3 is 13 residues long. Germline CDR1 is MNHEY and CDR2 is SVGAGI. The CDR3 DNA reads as TGTGCCAGCAGTTACGGGACAGCGACTGAAGCTTTCTTT. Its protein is CASSYGTATEAFF.

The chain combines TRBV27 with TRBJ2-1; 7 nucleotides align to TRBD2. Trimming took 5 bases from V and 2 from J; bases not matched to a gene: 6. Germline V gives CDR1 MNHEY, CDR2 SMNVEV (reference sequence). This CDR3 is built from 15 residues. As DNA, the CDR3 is TGTGCCAGCAGTCCGACTAGCTCACCCTACAATGAGCAGTTCTTC. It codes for CASSPTSSPYNEQFF.

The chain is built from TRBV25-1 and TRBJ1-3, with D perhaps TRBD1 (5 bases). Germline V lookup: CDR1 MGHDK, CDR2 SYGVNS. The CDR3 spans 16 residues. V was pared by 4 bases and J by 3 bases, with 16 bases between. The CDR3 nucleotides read TGTGCCAGCAGTGGGAGTGGGGGGTCTGGTGGAAACACCATATATTTT. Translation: CASSGSGGSGGNTIYF.

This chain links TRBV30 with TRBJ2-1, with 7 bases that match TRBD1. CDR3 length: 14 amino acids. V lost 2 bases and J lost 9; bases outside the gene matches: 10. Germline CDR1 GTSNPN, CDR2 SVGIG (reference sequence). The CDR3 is CAWSRERGQFEQFF. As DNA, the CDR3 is TGTGCCTGGAGTAGGGAAAGGGGGCAGTTTGAGCAGTTCTTC.

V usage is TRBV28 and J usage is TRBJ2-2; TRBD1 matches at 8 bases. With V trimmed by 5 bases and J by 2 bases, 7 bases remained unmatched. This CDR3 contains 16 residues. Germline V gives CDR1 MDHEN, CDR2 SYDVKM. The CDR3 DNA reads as TGTGCCAGCAGTGCCCCCGGGACAGGCAACACCGGGGAGCTGTTTTTT. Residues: CASSAPGTGNTGELFF.